This TCR beta chain was identified during a study of T cells in Graves' hyperthyroidism and ophthalmopathy. This clonotype has a count of ten or more. Antigen: not known. On the basis of clinical symptoms, serum thyroxine and TRAb, thyroid ultrasound and orbital computed tomography, diagnoses were made. The investigators amplified TCR beta CDR3 regions from RNA transcripts. HTBI primers drove first-round RT-PCR of the TCR CDR3. TCRdb reprocessed the multiplex PCR reads with MiXCR, giving one entry per CDR3 protein. The data show around 200,000 distinct CDR3 sequences, 15% to 20% seen once. Study-wide results and caveats: Most thyroid clonotypes that were expanded above 0.001 also turned up in blood. The model made its ophthalmopathy prediction, and onset followed a median about 6.8 months later. By a 13 V-J model, ophthalmopathy was set apart from stable hyperthyroidism.

In germline, CDR1 is MNHNS, CDR2 SASEGT. The V segment lost 8 bases and the J segment 5 bases; nucleotides outside the gene matches: 3. The CDR3 covers 12 residues. The TCR was taken from a woman in her fifties or sixties with Graves' hyperthyroidism. The sequencing sample was made of blood. The chain has TRBV6-1 and TRBJ1-2; 9 bases map to TRBD1. The CDR3, as DNA: TGTGCCAGCGGGACAGGGAGGTATGGCTACACCTTC. This sequence encodes CASGTGRYGYTF.